The 6 T cell receptor beta chains reported below all come from one sample, sequenced in a study of cytotoxic CD8 clonotypes in ibrutinib-treated CLL. Here immunoSEQ multiplex PCR was the method, and the copy in TCRdb shows in-frame clones only, minus some. The sample lists about 140,000 clones, 80% occurring once. This specimen consisted of PBMCs, obtained after 36 months of ibrutinib treatment. The receptors stem from a human donor with chronic lymphocytic leukemia.

DNA of the CDR3: TGTGCCTCATCCGGGACCGGAAATGAAAAACTGTTTTTT. Protein product: CASSGTGNEKLFF. V and J are TRBV30 and TRBJ1-4; a possible D gene is TRBD1 (5 bases). Per germline, CDR1 GTSNPN and CDR2 SVGIG (reference sequence). This CDR3 region has 13 residues. Trimming left V 7 bases short and J 5 bases short, with 14 bases between.

This chain links TRBV7-3 with TRBJ2-7; the D is unclear. V gave up 5 bases and J gave up 0 bases, with 14 bases separating them. The CDR3 runs to 15 residues. From germline, CDR1 is SGHTA and CDR2 FQGTGA. The DNA of the CDR3 is TGTGCCAGCAGCCCCGGGCTAGGGCCCTCCTACGAGCAGTACTTC. Protein: CASSPGLGPSYEQYF.

The V call is TRBV4-1, the J call TRBJ1-1; D is undetermined. Germline V CDR1 and CDR2: MGHRA, YSYEKL. This CDR3 has 15 residues. Between the trimmed V and J ends, which lost 0 bases and 0 bases, there was a span of 8 bases. CDR3 amino acids: CASSQDSGLNTEAFF. CDR3 DNA: TGCGCCAGCAGCCAAGATAGCGGGTTGAACACTGAAGCTTTCTTT.

As to this clone: Other DNA sequences in the same sample also yield this CDR3. The chain uses TRBV7-9 and TRBJ1-3; D remains ambiguous. Germline CDR1 SEHNR, CDR2 FQNEAQ (reference sequence). The CDR3 runs 14 residues. The V gene lost 5 bases and the J gene lost 0 bases, with 8 bases spanning the gap. Here the CDR3 reads CASSRTLSGNTIYF. CDR3 in DNA: TGTGCCAGCAGCCGTACACTCTCTGGAAACACCATATATTTT.

V and J are TRBV6-5 and TRBJ2-1; D uncertain. Germline CDR1 and CDR2: MNHEY and SVGAGI. This CDR3 comprises 10 residues. V was trimmed by 7 bases and J by 7 bases, leaving 5 bases between them. CDR3 region: CASKGNEQFF. CDR3 coding DNA: TGTGCCAGCAAGGGTAATGAGCAGTTCTTC.

The chain has TRBV6-5 and TRBJ2-7; 7 nucleotides align to TRBD1. J lost 5 bases, V lost 2 bases, and 3 bases had no gene match. This CDR3 region has 13 residues. Germline CDR1 reads MNHEY; CDR2 reads SVGAGI. The CDR3 region has the DNA TGTGCCAGCAGTTACCGACAGGGCGACGAGCAGTACTTC. It yields the protein CASSYRQGDEQYF.